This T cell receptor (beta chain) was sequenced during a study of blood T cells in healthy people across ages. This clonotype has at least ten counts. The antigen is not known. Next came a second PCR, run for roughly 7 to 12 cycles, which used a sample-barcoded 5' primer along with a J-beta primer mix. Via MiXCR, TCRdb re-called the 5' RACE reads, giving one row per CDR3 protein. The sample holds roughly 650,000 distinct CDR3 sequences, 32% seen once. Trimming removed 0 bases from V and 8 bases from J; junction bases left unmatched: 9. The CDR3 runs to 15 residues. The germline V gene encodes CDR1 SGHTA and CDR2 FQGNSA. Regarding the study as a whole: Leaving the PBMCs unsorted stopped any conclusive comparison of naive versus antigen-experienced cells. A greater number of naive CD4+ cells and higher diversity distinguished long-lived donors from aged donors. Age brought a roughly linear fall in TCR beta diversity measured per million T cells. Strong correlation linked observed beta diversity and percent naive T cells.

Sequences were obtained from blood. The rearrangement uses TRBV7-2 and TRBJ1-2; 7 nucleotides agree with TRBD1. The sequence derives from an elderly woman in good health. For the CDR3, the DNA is TGTGCCAGCAGCTTAGCCCACGATAGGGGGCAGGGCTACACCTTC. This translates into CASSLAHDRGQGYTF. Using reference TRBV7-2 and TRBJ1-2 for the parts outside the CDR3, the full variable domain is GAGVSQSPSNKVTEKGKDVELRCDPISGHTALYWYRQSLGQGLEFLIYFQGNSAPDKSGLPSDRFSAERTGGSVSTLTIQRTQQEDSAVYLCASSLAHDRGQGYTFGSGTRLTVV.